The 4 T cell receptor beta chains given below trace back to one sample, sequenced in a study of lymphopenia after photon versus proton radiotherapy. Sequencing used immunoSEQ multiplex PCR; TCRdb keeps in-frame clones, though not all of them. The data contain roughly 35,000 clones, approximately 81% of them singletons. Here the sequenced sample was peripheral blood, taken from a patient treated with photon-based radiotherapy. The receptors come from a man in his fifties with gastric cancer.

The chain couples TRBV19 to TRBJ2-7; 14 bases match TRBD2. This CDR3 comprises 19 residues. Germline V gives CDR1 LNHDA, CDR2 SQIVND (reference sequence). V dropped 1 base and J dropped 1; count of bases not matched to a gene: 9. CDR3 sequence reads: CASSIAHGTSGSISYEQYF. The CDR3, as DNA: TGTGCCAGTAGTATAGCGCACGGGACTAGCGGGAGTATATCCTACGAGCAGTACTTC.

The genes are TRBV6-1 and TRBJ2-7; D might be TRBD1 (6 bases). The germline CDR1 and CDR2 sequences are MNHNS and SASEGT. CDR3 length: 16 residues. The ends were cut back, 4 bases at V and 4 bases at J, with 20 bases in the middle. The CDR3 DNA sequence: TGTGCCAGCAGTGGCGACAGGTCGCTAGGGGTTTACGAGCAGTACTTC. Protein sequence: CASSGDRSLGVYEQYF.

This chain connects TRBV11-3 to TRBJ2-7, with 7 bases identical to TRBD1. This CDR3 region has 13 residues. After removal of 4 bases from V and 4 bases from J, the junction contained 4 bases not matched to a gene. Germline V CDR1 and CDR2: SGHNT, YENEEA. The CDR3 is CASSSRDSYEQYF. Here the CDR3 DNA reads TGTGCCAGCAGCTCCCGGGACAGTTACGAGCAGTACTTC. Full variable domain (outside the CDR3, taken from reference TRBV11-3 and TRBJ2-7): EAGVVQSPRYKIIEKKQPVAFWCNPISGHNTLYWYLQNLGQGPELLIRYENEEAVDDSQLPKDRFSAERLKGVDSTLKIQPAELGDSAVYLCASSSRDSYEQYFGPGTRLTVT.

The CDR3 bases are TGCGCCAGCAGTCAATCGGGGACGGAGAGCGGGAGTAGTTCCACAGATACGCAGTATTTT. It encodes CASSQSGTESGSSSTDTQYF. The chain carries TRBV23-1 and TRBJ2-3; 8 nucleotides match TRBD2. TRBV23-1 is marked as an open reading frame, function uncertain. CDR3 size: 20 residues. V lost 0 bases and J lost 2; bases outside the gene matches: 16.